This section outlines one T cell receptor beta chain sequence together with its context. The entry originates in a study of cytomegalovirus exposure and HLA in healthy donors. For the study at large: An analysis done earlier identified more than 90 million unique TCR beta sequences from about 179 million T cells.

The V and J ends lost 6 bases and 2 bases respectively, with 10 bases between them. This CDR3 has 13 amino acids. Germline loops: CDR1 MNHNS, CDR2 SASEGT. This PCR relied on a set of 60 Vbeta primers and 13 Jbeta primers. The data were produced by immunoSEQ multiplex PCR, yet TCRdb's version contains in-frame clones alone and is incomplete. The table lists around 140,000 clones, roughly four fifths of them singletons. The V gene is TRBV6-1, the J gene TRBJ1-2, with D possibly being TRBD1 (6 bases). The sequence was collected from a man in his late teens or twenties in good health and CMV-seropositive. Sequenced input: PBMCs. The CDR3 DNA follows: TGTGCCAGCAGCACCGGGACAAACTATGGCTACACCTTC. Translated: CASSTGTNYGYTF.